The present T cell receptor beta chain was sequenced within a study of T cell clusters in autoimmune cytopenias. The CDR3 is 15 amino acids. Germline loops: CDR1 LNHDA, CDR2 SQIVND (reference sequence). Comment on this clonotype: The antigen is not known.

Study observations and caveats: TRB repertoire shifts in secondary cytopenia and chronic lymphocytic leukemia mostly reflected lymphoma, not autoimmunity. Clustering suggested that physiological T cell clusters were missing in primary autoimmune cytopenia patients. A dominant lymphoma-associated repertoire apparently masked the cluster-lack signature in secondary cytopenia versus chronic lymphocytic leukemia.

TRB was amplified by touch-down multiplex PCR, primer pools A and B combined. TCRdb reprocessed the multiplex PCR reads; each CDR3 protein has one entry and no DNA is given. This sample lists fewer than 10,000 distinct CDR3 sequences; its ten largest clones have under 30%. TRB was amplified from about 270 ng of peripheral blood genomic DNA per sample. The receptor's source is a human donor with an autoimmune cytopenia or autoimmune hepatitis (not recorded which). The source material was peripheral blood. V usage is TRBV19 and J usage is TRBJ2-5; there is no DNA to check the TCRdb D call of TRBD2. The CDR3 sequence is CAWAAGTSGQETQYF.